This record covers a single T cell receptor (beta chain). What it recognizes is unknown. This table comes from immunoSEQ multiplex PCR, and its TCRdb copy is limited to in-frame clones, with some not included. The sample records some 49,000 clones, 92% being singletons. This sample was taken from a study of cytomegalovirus exposure and HLA in healthy donors. The CDR3 runs 16 residues. CDR1 and CDR2 from the germline V gene are SGHNT and YYREEE (reference sequence). Trimming stripped 4 bases from V and 0 bases from J, with 14 bases between. Separate from the roughly 700-subject first cohort was the approximately 120-subject validation cohort, to which the donors belonged. Study outcomes and limitations: The study flagged around 160 TCR beta chains as cytomegalovirus-associated. Subsequent analysis showed first-cohort TCR clusters tending to co-occur in 95 to 150 validation repertoires.

The chain links TRBV5-4 to TRBJ2-1, with D perhaps matching TRBD2 (5 bases). The sequence came from a man between 18 and 35 years old in good health and CMV-seronegative. Sequenced: PBMCs. CDR3 coding DNA: TGTGCCAGCAGCCGAAGTCGGAGGAGCTCCTACAATGAGCAGTTCTTC. This gives the protein CASSRSRRSSYNEQFF.